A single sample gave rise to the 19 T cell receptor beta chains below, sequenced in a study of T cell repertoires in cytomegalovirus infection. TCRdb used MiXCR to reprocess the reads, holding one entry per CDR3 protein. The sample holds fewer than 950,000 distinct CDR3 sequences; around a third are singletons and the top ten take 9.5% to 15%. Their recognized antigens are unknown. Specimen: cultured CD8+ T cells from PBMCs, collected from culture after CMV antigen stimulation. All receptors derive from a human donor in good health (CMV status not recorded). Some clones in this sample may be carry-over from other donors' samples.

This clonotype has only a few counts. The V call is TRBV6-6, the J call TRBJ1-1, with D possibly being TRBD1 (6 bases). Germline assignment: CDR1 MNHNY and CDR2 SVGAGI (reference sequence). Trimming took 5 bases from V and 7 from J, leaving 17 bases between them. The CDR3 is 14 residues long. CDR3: CASSANGGADEAFF. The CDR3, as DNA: TGTGCCAGCAGTGCGAACGGGGGCGCGGATGAAGCTTTCTTT.

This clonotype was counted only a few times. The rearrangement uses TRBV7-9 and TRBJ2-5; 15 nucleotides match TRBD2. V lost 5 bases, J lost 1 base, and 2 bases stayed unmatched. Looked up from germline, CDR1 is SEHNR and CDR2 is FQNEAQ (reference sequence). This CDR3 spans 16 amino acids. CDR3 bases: TGTGCCAGCAGCGAGGGACTAGCGGGGGGCCAAGAGACCCAGTACTTC. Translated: CASSEGLAGGQETQYF. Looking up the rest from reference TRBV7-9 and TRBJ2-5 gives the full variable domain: DTGVSQNPRHKITKRGQNVTFRCDPISEHNRLYWYRQTLGQGPEFLTYFQNEAQLEKSRLLSDRFSAERPKGSFSTLEIQRTEQGDSAMYLCASSEGLAGGQETQYFGPGTRLLVL.

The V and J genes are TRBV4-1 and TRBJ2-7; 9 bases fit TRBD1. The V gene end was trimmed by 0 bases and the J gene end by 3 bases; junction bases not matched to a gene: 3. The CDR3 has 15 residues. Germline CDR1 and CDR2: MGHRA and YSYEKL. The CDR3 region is CASSQEGQGGYEQYF. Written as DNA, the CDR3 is TGCGCCAGCAGCCAAGAGGGACAGGGAGGCTACGAGCAGTACTTC.

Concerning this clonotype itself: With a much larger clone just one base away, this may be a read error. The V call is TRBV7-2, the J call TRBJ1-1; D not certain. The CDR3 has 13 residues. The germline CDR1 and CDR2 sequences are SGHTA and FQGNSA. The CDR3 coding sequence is TGTGTCAGCAGCTCACGACAAGACACTGAAGCTTTCTTT. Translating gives CVSSSRQDTEAFF.

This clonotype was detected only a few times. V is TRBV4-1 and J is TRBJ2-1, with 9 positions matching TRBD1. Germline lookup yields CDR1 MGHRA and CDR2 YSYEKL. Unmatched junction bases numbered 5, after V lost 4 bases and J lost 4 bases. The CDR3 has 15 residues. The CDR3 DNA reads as TGCGCCAGCAGCCCGGACAGGGGCCAATACAATGAGCAGTTCTTC. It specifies CASSPDRGQYNEQFF.

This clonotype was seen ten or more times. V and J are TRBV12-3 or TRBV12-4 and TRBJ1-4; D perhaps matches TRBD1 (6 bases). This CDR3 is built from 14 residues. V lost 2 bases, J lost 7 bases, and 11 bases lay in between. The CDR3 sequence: CASSLSRGGEKLFF. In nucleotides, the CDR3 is TGTGCCAGCAGTTTATCCAGGGGAGGTGAAAAACTGTTTTTT.

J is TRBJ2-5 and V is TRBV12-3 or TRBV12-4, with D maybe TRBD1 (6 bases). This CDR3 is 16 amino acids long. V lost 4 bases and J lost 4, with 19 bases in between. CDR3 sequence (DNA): TGTGCCAGCAGTTCCCGGGACACCCGGCTGGGAGAGACCCAGTACTTC. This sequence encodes CASSSRDTRLGETQYF.

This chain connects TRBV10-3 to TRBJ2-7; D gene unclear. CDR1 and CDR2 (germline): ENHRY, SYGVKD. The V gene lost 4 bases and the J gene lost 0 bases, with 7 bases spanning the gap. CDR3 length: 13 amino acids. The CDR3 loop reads CAISGESSYEQYF. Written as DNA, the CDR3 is TGTGCCATCAGTGGAGAGAGCTCCTACGAGCAGTACTTC.

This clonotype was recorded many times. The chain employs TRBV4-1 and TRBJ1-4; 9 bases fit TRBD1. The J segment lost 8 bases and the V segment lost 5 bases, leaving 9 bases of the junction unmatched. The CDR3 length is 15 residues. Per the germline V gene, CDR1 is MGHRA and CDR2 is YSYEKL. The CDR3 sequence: CASSSPWDREEKLFF. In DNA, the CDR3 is TGCGCCAGCAGCTCTCCCTGGGACAGGGAGGAAAAACTGTTTTTT.

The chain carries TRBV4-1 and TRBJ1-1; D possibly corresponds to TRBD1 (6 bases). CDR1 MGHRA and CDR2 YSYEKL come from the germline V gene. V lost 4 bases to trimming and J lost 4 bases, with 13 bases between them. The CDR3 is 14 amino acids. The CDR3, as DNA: TGCGCCAGCAGCCCACGGGGGCCGAGCACTGAAGCTTTCTTT. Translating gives CASSPRGPSTEAFF.

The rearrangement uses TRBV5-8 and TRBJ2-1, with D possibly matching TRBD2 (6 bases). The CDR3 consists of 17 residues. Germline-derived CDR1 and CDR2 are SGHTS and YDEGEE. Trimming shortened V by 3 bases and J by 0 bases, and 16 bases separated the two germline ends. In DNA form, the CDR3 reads TGTGCCAGCAGCTGGTGGGGGGTCAAAAACTCCTACAATGAGCAGTTCTTC. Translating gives CASSWWGVKNSYNEQFF.

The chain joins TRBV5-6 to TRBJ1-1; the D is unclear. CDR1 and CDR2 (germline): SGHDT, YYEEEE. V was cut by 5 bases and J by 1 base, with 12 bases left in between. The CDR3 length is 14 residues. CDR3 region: CASSGLAANTEAFF. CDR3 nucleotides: TGTGCCAGCAGTGGCTTAGCAGCGAACACTGAAGCTTTCTTT. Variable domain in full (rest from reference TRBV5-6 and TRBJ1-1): DAGVTQSPTHLIKTRGQQVTLRCSPKSGHDTVSWYQQALGQGPQFIFQYYEEEERQRGNFPDRFSGHQFPNYSSELNVNALLLGDSALYLCASSGLAANTEAFFGQGTRLTVV.

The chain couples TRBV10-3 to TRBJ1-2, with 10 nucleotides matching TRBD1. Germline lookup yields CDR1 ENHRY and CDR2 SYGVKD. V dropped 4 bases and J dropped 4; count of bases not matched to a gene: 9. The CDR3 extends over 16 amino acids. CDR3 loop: CAISGGGQGEVYGYTF. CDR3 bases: TGTGCCATCAGTGGCGGCGGACAGGGGGAGGTCTATGGCTACACCTTC.

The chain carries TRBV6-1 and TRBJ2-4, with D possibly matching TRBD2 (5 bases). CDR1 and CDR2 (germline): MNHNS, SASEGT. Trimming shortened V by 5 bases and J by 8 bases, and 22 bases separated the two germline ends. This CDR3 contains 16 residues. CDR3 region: CASSPPGFRQRDIQYF. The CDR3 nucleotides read TGTGCCAGCAGTCCTCCGGGATTTCGGCAAAGGGACATTCAGTACTTC.

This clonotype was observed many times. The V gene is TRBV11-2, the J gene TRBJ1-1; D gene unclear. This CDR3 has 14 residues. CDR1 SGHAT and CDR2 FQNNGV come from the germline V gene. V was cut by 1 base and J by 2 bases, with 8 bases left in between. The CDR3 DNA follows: TGTGCCAGCAGCTTAGTAGCGGTTAACACTGAAGCTTTCTTT. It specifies CASSLVAVNTEAFF.

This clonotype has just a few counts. CDR3 coding DNA: TGTGCCAGCAGTTTAACGCGGGGGGTTTACAATGAGCAGTTCTTC. Encoded protein: CASSLTRGVYNEQFF. V gene TRBV12-3 or TRBV12-4 combines with J gene TRBJ2-1; 8 nucleotides align to TRBD2. V lost 2 bases to trimming and J lost 4 bases; unmatched junction nucleotides: 4. The CDR3 spans 15 residues.

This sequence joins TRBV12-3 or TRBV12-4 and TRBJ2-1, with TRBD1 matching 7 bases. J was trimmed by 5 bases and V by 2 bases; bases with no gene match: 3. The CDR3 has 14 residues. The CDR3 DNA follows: TGTGCCAGCAGTTTAACAGGGGCCCACAATGAGCAGTTCTTC. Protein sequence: CASSLTGAHNEQFF.

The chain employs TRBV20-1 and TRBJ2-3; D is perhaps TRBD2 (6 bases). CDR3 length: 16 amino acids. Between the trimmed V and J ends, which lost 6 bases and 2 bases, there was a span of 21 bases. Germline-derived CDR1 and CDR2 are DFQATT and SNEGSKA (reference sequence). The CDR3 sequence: CSAPGGPSGTTDTQYF. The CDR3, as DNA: TGCAGTGCCCCCGGGGGTCCCTCCGGTACCACAGATACGCAGTATTTT.

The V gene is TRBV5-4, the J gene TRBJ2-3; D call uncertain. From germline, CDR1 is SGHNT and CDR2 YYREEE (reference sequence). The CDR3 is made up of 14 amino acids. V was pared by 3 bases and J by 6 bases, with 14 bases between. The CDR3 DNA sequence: TGTGCCAGCAGCTCTACCGGGCCAGGCGATACGCAGTATTTT. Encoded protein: CASSSTGPGDTQYF.